This T cell receptor beta chain was sequenced during a study of OX40 agonist ivuxolimab in advanced cancers. This CDR3 contains 12 residues. With 5 bases removed from V and 3 bases from J, the gap between germline ends came to 8 bases. Per germline, CDR1 SEHNR and CDR2 FQNEAQ (reference sequence). Sequenced by immunoSEQ multiplex PCR; TCRdb stores in-frame clones only, minus some. The table records 15,000 to 20,000 clones, 84% of them present only once. This rearrangement joins TRBV7-9 to TRBJ2-7, with no clear D. Sample: CD4+ or CD8+ T cells sorted from blood, taken in a trial of the OX40 agonist ivuxolimab. The source is an adult with an advanced solid tumor such as melanoma, head and neck, liver or kidney cancer. The CDR3 DNA sequence: TGTGCCAGCAGCACTCTGAACTACGAGCAGTACTTC. Amino acids: CASSTLNYEQYF.